A single sample gave rise to the 18 T cell receptor beta chains below, sequenced in a study of blood T cell repertoires in COVID-19. Sequenced by immunoSEQ multiplex PCR; TCRdb stores in-frame clones only, minus some. The data contain more than 150,000 clones, approximately 80% of them seen just once; the ten biggest clones take up under 15%. The sample consisted of PBMCs or T cells enriched from blood (not recorded which). The receptors here all came from a woman in her sixties or seventies who had recovered from COVID-19.

The CDR3 region is CASGLDGGDTQYF. The CDR3, as DNA: TGTGCTAGTGGTTTGGACGGAGGAGATACGCAGTATTTT. The V and J genes are TRBV12-5 and TRBJ2-3, with a weak D call TRBD2 (5 bases). This CDR3 spans 13 amino acids. V dropped 1 base and J dropped 5 bases, with 7 bases sitting between them. Germline CDR1 and CDR2: LGHNT and FRNRAP.

J is TRBJ1-4 and V is TRBV9, with 7 bases matching TRBD1. The CDR3 totals 15 residues. The germline V gene encodes CDR1 SGDLS and CDR2 YYNGEE. After removal of 3 bases from V and 8 bases from J, the junction contained 10 bases not matched to a gene. The CDR3 nucleotides read TGTGCCAGCAGCGGAGTGGACAGGCCCGGAGAAAAACTGTTTTTT. Protein product: CASSGVDRPGEKLFF.

This sequence joins TRBV2 and TRBJ1-6; D ambiguous. The CDR3 runs to 14 residues. V lost 10 bases and J lost 2, with 12 bases in between. Germline values: CDR1 SNHLY, CDR2 FYNNEI. The CDR3 protein is CAIKRETYNSPLHF. For the CDR3, the DNA is TGTGCCATCAAAAGGGAGACCTATAATTCACCCCTCCACTTT.

The chain links TRBV2 to TRBJ2-2, with TRBD1 identical over 11 bases. J lost 5 bases, V lost 6 bases, and 5 bases had no gene match. In germline, CDR1 is SNHLY, CDR2 FYNNEI. CDR3 length: 15 residues. The CDR3 nucleotides are TGTGCCAGCAGGACCGGGACAGGGGGAACCGGGGAGCTGTTTTTT. This translates into CASRTGTGGTGELFF.

The V gene is TRBV6-5, the J gene TRBJ2-7, with D hard to call. The CDR3 loop spans 15 amino acids. CDR1 MNHEY and CDR2 SVGAGI come from the germline V gene. The germline V and J ends were trimmed by 2 bases and 4 bases, with 15 bases remaining between them. CDR3 in DNA: TGTGCCAGCAGTTACCGACATAATACGCCTTACGAGCAGTACTTC. Translated: CASSYRHNTPYEQYF.

This chain connects TRBV10-3 to TRBJ2-7, with 10 bases lining up with TRBD1. The CDR3 length is 16 residues. The germline gives CDR1 ENHRY, CDR2 SYGVKD. The V segment lost 0 bases and the J segment 10 bases; nucleotides outside the gene matches: 12. CDR3 nucleotides: TGTGCCATCAGTGAGTCGAGTGGGGACAGGGGTTTCGACCAGTACTTC. It encodes CAISESSGDRGFDQYF.

The chain employs TRBV15 and TRBJ2-7; 10 nucleotides agree with TRBD1. In germline, CDR1 is LNHNV, CDR2 YYDKDF (reference sequence). This CDR3 spans 14 amino acids. Trimming at V came to 2 bases and at J to 6 bases, leaving 4 bases not matched to a gene. CDR3 region: CATSRPGQGGEQYF. The CDR3, as DNA: TGTGCCACCAGCAGACCCGGACAGGGGGGCGAGCAGTACTTC.

This clone was counted only a few times. The rearrangement uses TRBV30 and TRBJ2-2, with 9 bases matching TRBD2. This CDR3 is built from 16 residues. The V gene's germline CDR1 is GTSNPN and CDR2 SVGIG (reference sequence). V lost 2 bases, J lost 6 bases, and 10 bases stayed unmatched. The CDR3 spells CAWSPLGTSRAGELFF. The CDR3 DNA reads as TGTGCCTGGAGTCCTCTAGGGACTAGCCGAGCCGGGGAGCTGTTTTTT.

A word on this clone: The sample has other DNA sequences that encode this CDR3 too. V usage is TRBV7-3 and J usage is TRBJ2-3, with D perhaps matching TRBD2 (6 bases). Germline V gene lookup returns CDR1 SGHTA and CDR2 FQGTGA. The CDR3 is 11 residues long. The ends were cut back, 5 bases at V and 6 bases at J, with 6 bases in the middle. CDR3 sequence reads: CASSGGDTQYF. In DNA, the CDR3 is TGTGCCAGCAGCGGGGGGGATACGCAGTATTTT.

The CDR3 region has the DNA TGTGCCAGCCGGGACAGCCGCACTGAAGCTTTCTTT. This gives the protein CASRDSRTEAFF. The gene calls are TRBV25-1 and TRBJ1-1; 7 bases line up with TRBD1. V lost 8 bases and J lost 4; bases outside the gene matches: 4. CDR3 length: 12 amino acids. The germline gives CDR1 MGHDK, CDR2 SYGVNS.

V gene TRBV5-1 combines with J gene TRBJ1-4; D remains ambiguous. The length of the CDR3 is 13 residues. V lost 3 bases, J lost 4 bases, and 7 bases lay in between. Germline assignment: CDR1 SGHRS and CDR2 YFSETQ. The CDR3 DNA reads as TGCGCCAGCAGCTCAGACATTAATGAAAAACTGTTTTTT. It specifies CASSSDINEKLFF.

The gene calls are TRBV4-1 and TRBJ2-6, with D maybe TRBD1 (6 bases). Trimming took 1 base from V and 4 from J, leaving 17 bases between them. This CDR3 spans 18 amino acids. CDR1 is MGHRA and CDR2 is YSYEKL in the germline V gene. CDR3 nucleotide sequence: TGCGCCAGCAGCCAAGGGGCGGCAGGGGCGGCCGGGGCCAACGTCCTGACTTTC. Amino acids: CASSQGAAGAAGANVLTF.

CDR3 coding DNA: TGTGCCCTGAGCGGACAGGGGTTCCACACTGAAGCTTTCTTT. It encodes CALSGQGFHTEAFF. This sequence joins TRBV5-4 and TRBJ1-1, with TRBD1 matching 9 bases. This CDR3 has 14 amino acids. The V segment lost 10 bases and the J segment 3 bases; nucleotides outside the gene matches: 10. Germline values: CDR1 SGHNT, CDR2 YYREEE (reference sequence).

J is TRBJ2-7 and V is TRBV4-1, with 9 bases lining up with TRBD2. The V and J ends lost 4 bases and 3 bases, in that order; junction bases with no gene match: 10. The CDR3 loop spans 16 amino acids. CDR1 is MGHRA, CDR2 YSYEKL, per germline. The CDR3 nucleotides are TGCGCCAGCAGCCCAGGCCGTAGCGGGGGATACTACGAGCAGTACTTC. This translates into CASSPGRSGGYYEQYF.

The rearrangement uses TRBV3-1 (or the pseudogene TRBV3-2) and TRBJ1-2; 8 positions match TRBD1. Germline V gives CDR1 LGHDT, CDR2 YNNKEL (reference sequence). The CDR3 covers 12 residues. The V segment lost 9 bases and the J segment 4 bases; nucleotides outside the gene matches: 4. The CDR3 DNA sequence: TGTGCCAGTCCAGACAGGGGCTATGGCTACACCTTC. Its translation is CASPDRGYGYTF.

The V call is TRBV9, the J call TRBJ2-5; D perhaps matches TRBD1 (5 bases). The CDR3 has 14 residues. V lost 0 bases and J lost 6, with 12 bases in between. Looked up from germline, CDR1 is SGDLS and CDR2 is YYNGEE. CDR3 in DNA: TGTGCCAGCAGCGTAGGTTCAGGGTTGCAGACCCAGTACTTC. Protein product: CASSVGSGLQTQYF.

Comments on this clone: One junction end disagrees with the germline gene, perhaps due to a read error. This rearrangement joins TRBV7-7 to TRBJ1-1; 11 nucleotides line up with TRBD1. Germline lookup yields CDR1 SSHAT and CDR2 FNYEAQ (reference sequence). CDR3 length: 13 residues. The DNA of the CDR3 is TGTGCTAGCAGCCAAGGACAGGGGGCGAATGCTTTCTTT. Encoded protein: CASSQGQGANAFF.

The chain carries TRBV29-1 and TRBJ1-1; 9 bases are a match to TRBD1. Germline CDR1 is SQVTM and CDR2 is ANQGSEA. Germline trimming cut 7 bases from V and 1 base from J; bases unmatched to any gene: 4. The length of the CDR3 is 13 residues. CDR3 sequence reads: CSGTGGSNTEAFF. CDR3 DNA sequence: TGCAGCGGAACAGGGGGCTCGAACACTGAAGCTTTCTTT.